One and the same sample provided the 24 T cell receptor beta chains below, sequenced in a study of naive and memory T cell subsets. General observations from the study: Especially in CD8 cells, naive repertoires contained a few larger clonotypes, possibly CD45RA-re-expressing memory cells.

Both TRBC1 and TRBC2 were covered by a beta constant-region primer of two equimolar oligonucleotides. The ligated cDNA underwent four PCR rounds using SP2 and nested alpha and beta constant-region primers. TCRdb reprocessed the UMI-ligation and nested PCR reads via MiXCR and lists one record per CDR3 protein. Among around 93,000 distinct CDR3 sequences, approximately 11% were seen once, and the ten largest hold approximately 0.14%. These receptors lack a known antigen. Input material: naive CD4+ T cells from blood. These receptor sequences come from a human donor in good health.

This chain joins TRBV5-1 and TRBJ2-5; 8 nucleotides align to TRBD1. Germline V lookup: CDR1 SGHRS, CDR2 YFSETQ. CDR3 size: 16 residues. Unmatched junction bases numbered 7, after V lost 0 bases and J lost 3 bases. The DNA for the CDR3 is TGCGCCAGCAGCTTGGGGACAGGGTCCGAGGAAGAGACCCAGTACTTC. Amino acids: CASSLGTGSEEETQYF. Based on the CDR3 plus reference TRBV5-1 and TRBJ2-5, the full variable domain is KAGVTQTPRYLIKTRGQQVTLSCSPISGHRSVSWYQQTPGQGLQFLFEYFSETQRNKGNFPGRFSGRQFSNSRSEMNVSTLELGDSALYLCASSLGTGSEEETQYFGPGTRLLVL.

In this sample, this clonotype turned up a few times. CDR3 sequence: CASYGGQGRNQPQHF. The CDR3 DNA sequence: TGTGCCAGTTATGGGGGACAGGGCCGCAATCAGCCCCAGCATTTT. This chain uses TRBV28 with TRBJ1-5, with 9 bases identical to TRBD1. V was clipped by 9 bases and J by 2 bases; unmatched bases: 8. Germline lookup yields CDR1 MDHEN and CDR2 SYDVKM. This CDR3 has 15 amino acids.

In DNA form, the CDR3 reads TGTGCCAGCAGTCGGACAGGGGGCAATTCACCCCTCCACTTT. Protein: CASSRTGGNSPLHF. The rearrangement uses TRBV5-5 and TRBJ1-6, with TRBD1 matching 11 bases. CDR1 and CDR2 (germline): SGHKS, YYEKEE (reference sequence). The CDR3 extends over 14 amino acids. The junction had 2 bases not matched to a gene; V was cut back by 5 bases and J by 7 bases.

The rearrangement joins TRBV30 to TRBJ2-7; the D gene is possibly TRBD2 (6 bases). The germline V and J ends were trimmed by 0 bases and 0 bases, with 18 bases remaining between them. The CDR3 contains 17 residues. The germline CDR1 and CDR2 sequences are GTSNPN and SVGIG (reference sequence). CDR3 sequence: CAWSVRSFGGSSYEQYF. The DNA for the CDR3 is TGTGCCTGGAGTGTAAGGAGTTTCGGGGGAAGCTCCTACGAGCAGTACTTC.

This clonotype turned up a few times. The V and J genes are TRBV20-1 and TRBJ2-1; D possibly corresponds to TRBD1 (6 bases). Trimming stripped 5 bases from V and 5 bases from J, with 10 bases between. This CDR3 region has 12 residues. Germline-derived CDR1 and CDR2 are DFQATT and SNEGSKA (reference sequence). The CDR3 DNA is TGCAGTGCTCCCCGACAGGACAATGAGCAGTTCTTC. Translation gives CSAPRQDNEQFF.

The table lists this clonotype with a few counts. The CDR3 region has the DNA TGCAGCGTTGTCCGGACAGGGAAGAGCACTGAAGCTTTCTTT. Its translation is CSVVRTGKSTEAFF. V gene TRBV29-1 combines with J gene TRBJ1-1; 8 bases are a match to TRBD1. The V gene's germline CDR1 is SQVTM and CDR2 ANQGSEA. The CDR3 loop spans 14 amino acids. With V trimmed by 4 bases and J by 4 bases, 8 bases remained unmatched.

This clonotype has ten or more counts. V is TRBV30 and J is TRBJ2-2; TRBD2 matches at 9 bases. This CDR3 is 15 amino acids long. Germline V gene sequence: CDR1 GTSNPN, CDR2 SVGIG (reference sequence). After removal of 3 bases from V and 2 bases from J, the junction contained 4 bases not matched to a gene. This chain's CDR3 is CAWRAGGINTGELFF. The CDR3 nucleotides read TGTGCCTGGAGAGCGGGAGGAATTAACACCGGGGAGCTGTTTTTT.

This clonotype was observed a few times. The J gene is TRBJ1-2, the V gene TRBV4-2; D possibly corresponds to TRBD1 (6 bases). The CDR3 is 14 amino acids. Germline CDR1 is LGHNA and CDR2 is YNFKEQ. With 1 base removed from V and 6 bases from J, the gap between germline ends came to 12 bases. The chain's CDR3 is CASSQAQDRDGYTF. In DNA form, the CDR3 reads TGTGCCAGCAGCCAAGCGCAGGACAGAGATGGCTACACCTTC.

This clonotype was found many times. The chain employs TRBV20-1 and TRBJ2-3; 7 bases are a match to TRBD2. This CDR3 comprises 14 residues. Germline V gene data show CDR1 as DFQATT and CDR2 as SNEGSKA (reference sequence). The V and J ends lost 0 bases and 5 bases, in that order; junction bases with no gene match: 5. The CDR3 DNA is TGCAGTGCTAGAGAAGGCGGGAGTCAAGATACGCAGTATTTT. Its translation is CSAREGGSQDTQYF.

CDR3 loop: CASSLTPGEPDVGYTF. The CDR3 DNA reads as TGTGCCAGCTCACTGACTCCGGGTGAGCCCGACGTTGGCTACACCTTC. The rearrangement links TRBV18 to TRBJ1-2; D is uncertain. The CDR3 loop spans 16 amino acids. Germline-derived CDR1 and CDR2 are KGHSH and LQKENI. Trimming shortened V by 4 bases and J by 7 bases, and 22 bases separated the two germline ends.

The count of this clonotype is one. A clone one base away is much larger, so this may be a read error. The chain joins TRBV29-1 to TRBJ1-1, with no clear D. Trimming stripped 4 bases from V and 4 bases from J, with 10 bases between. The V gene's germline CDR1 is SQVTM and CDR2 ANQGSEA. This CDR3 has 12 amino acids. The CDR3 DNA reads TGCAGCGTTGTCGTGGGGAGCACTGAAGCTTTCTTT. As protein: CSVVVGSTEAFF.

This clonotype showed up many times. This chain links TRBV4-3 with TRBJ2-1; D could derive from TRBD1 or TRBD2 (5 bases each). The V end lost 0 bases, the J end lost 8 bases, and 11 bases lay between the germline ends. From germline, CDR1 is LGHNA and CDR2 YSLEER. The CDR3 loop spans 14 amino acids. CDR3 in amino acids: CASSQDLRDDEQFF. CDR3 coding DNA: TGCGCCAGCAGCCAAGATCTAAGGGACGATGAGCAGTTCTTC.

This clonotype was counted ten times or more. This chain joins TRBV18 and TRBJ2-3; D perhaps matches TRBD2 (6 bases). V was cut by 3 bases and J by 0 bases, with 13 bases left in between. The germline gives CDR1 KGHSH, CDR2 LQKENI. The CDR3 is 16 amino acids. For the CDR3, the DNA is TGTGCCAGCTCACCTAGCCAAGCGGGTAGCACAGATACGCAGTATTTT. Protein sequence: CASSPSQAGSTDTQYF. The full variable domain, with the rest looked up from reference TRBV18 and TRBJ2-3, is NAGVMQNPRHLVRRRGQEARLRCSPMKGHSHVYWYRQLPEEGLKFMVYLQKENIIDESGMPKERFSAEFPKEGPSILRIQQVVRGDSAAYFCASSPSQAGSTDTQYFGPGTRLTVL.

In this sample, this clonotype turned up many times. This rearrangement joins TRBV29-1 to TRBJ2-1, with 7 bases that match TRBD1. Germline V gene data show CDR1 as SQVTM and CDR2 as ANQGSEA. This CDR3 spans 14 amino acids. V lost 4 bases and J lost 4; bases outside the gene matches: 7. The CDR3 DNA is TGCAGCGTTGTACGGACAGGCGGATACAATGAGCAGTTCTTC. This sequence encodes CSVVRTGGYNEQFF.

This clonotype has just a few counts. J is TRBJ1-5 and V is TRBV4-1, with D perhaps matching TRBD1 (6 bases). Germline loops: CDR1 MGHRA, CDR2 YSYEKL. Deletions cut 4 bases from V and 7 bases from J, with 23 bases between. The length of the CDR3 is 17 residues. The CDR3 here is CASSRSYRDILYQPQHF. The DNA of the CDR3 is TGCGCCAGCAGCCGGAGCTACCGGGACATACTATACCAGCCCCAGCATTTT.

This rearrangement joins TRBV27 to TRBJ2-1; 14 nucleotides line up with TRBD2. Germline CDR1 MNHEY, CDR2 SMNVEV (reference sequence). V was pared by 4 bases and J by 8 bases, with 16 bases of the junction left unmatched. This CDR3 is 19 amino acids long. CDR3 amino acids: CASSSHVPGLAGDLDEQFF. CDR3 DNA: TGTGCCAGCAGTTCCCACGTCCCGGGACTAGCGGGAGATTTAGATGAGCAGTTCTTC.

This clonotype was found a few times. The chain recombines TRBV18 with TRBJ1-4, with D unresolved. V was trimmed by 3 bases and J by 13 bases, leaving 12 bases between them. CDR1 and CDR2 from the germline V gene are KGHSH and LQKENI. This CDR3 spans 12 amino acids. As DNA, the CDR3 is TGTGCCAGCTCACCGGTGGGGAGACGACTGTTTTTT. Translating it yields CASSPVGRRLFF.

This clonotype was detected a few times. The J gene is TRBJ2-7, the V gene TRBV3-1, with TRBD2 identical over 8 bases. This CDR3 is built from 16 residues. The V segment lost 1 base and the J segment 3 bases; nucleotides outside the gene matches: 8. Germline V gene sequence: CDR1 LGHDT, CDR2 YNNKEL (reference sequence). CDR3 sequence reads: CASSQGPGAGVYEQYF. CDR3 in DNA: TGTGCCAGCAGCCAAGGGCCCGGAGCGGGAGTCTACGAGCAGTACTTC.

This chain joins TRBV6-1 and TRBJ1-5; perhaps TRBD1 as D (6 bases). This CDR3 has 17 amino acids. The V gene's germline CDR1 is MNHNS and CDR2 SASEGT. V was clipped by 6 bases and J by 5 bases, with 23 bases between them. The CDR3 DNA sequence: TGTGCCAGCAGACCCAGAGGGGGTGACACAAGTTATCAGCCCCAGCATTTT. Protein product: CASRPRGGDTSYQPQHF.

This clonotype was detected ten times or more. The gene calls are TRBV19 and TRBJ2-3; tentative D call: TRBD1 (5 bases). Deletions cut 9 bases from V and 4 bases from J, with 20 bases between. This CDR3 contains 15 residues. Germline V lookup: CDR1 LNHDA, CDR2 SQIVND (reference sequence). Here the CDR3 DNA reads TGTGCCAGCCGAAGGACGGCGACAGTGGCAGATACGCAGTATTTT. Translated: CASRRTATVADTQYF. The full variable domain, completed using reference TRBV19 and TRBJ2-3, is DGGITQSPKYLFRKEGQNVTLSCEQNLNHDAMYWYRQDPGQGLRLIYYSQIVNDFQKGDIAEGYSVSREKKESFPLTVTSAQKNPTAFYLCASRRTATVADTQYFGPGTRLTVL.

Only a few counts were recorded for this clonotype. The chain combines TRBV7-9 with TRBJ1-5; 8 nucleotides agree with TRBD1. The V gene end was trimmed by 3 bases and the J gene end by 3 bases; junction bases not matched to a gene: 4. Germline V lookup: CDR1 SEHNR, CDR2 FQNEAQ (reference sequence). This CDR3 comprises 15 residues. CDR3 residues: CASSFAGQDNQPQHF. CDR3 DNA sequence: TGTGCCAGCAGCTTCGCGGGACAGGACAATCAGCCCCAGCATTTT. Drawing the rest from reference TRBV7-9 and TRBJ1-5, the complete variable domain is DTGVSQNPRHKITKRGQNVTFRCDPISEHNRLYWYRQTLGQGPEFLTYFQNEAQLEKSRLLSDRFSAERPKGSFSTLEIQRTEQGDSAMYLCASSFAGQDNQPQHFGDGTRLSIL.

This clonotype showed up just a few times. The genes are TRBV7-9 and TRBJ2-1; unclear D gene. The CDR3 has 14 amino acids. Germline lookup yields CDR1 SEHNR and CDR2 FQNEAQ (reference sequence). V was trimmed by 5 bases and J by 5 bases, leaving 13 bases between them. In nucleotides, the CDR3 is TGTGCCAGCAGCCCCGTTAACGGTGACAATGAGCAGTTCTTC. Translation: CASSPVNGDNEQFF.

This chain links TRBV6-6 with TRBJ2-7; D perhaps matches TRBD1 (5 bases). CDR3 size: 14 residues. V was clipped by 4 bases and J by 6 bases, with 16 bases between them. Germline lookup yields CDR1 MNHNY and CDR2 SVGAGI (reference sequence). The CDR3 is CASSLNGGAAEQYF. CDR3 sequence (DNA): TGTGCCAGCAGTTTAAACGGTGGGGCCGCCGAGCAGTACTTC.

This clonotype showed up many times. The rearrangement uses TRBV20-1 and TRBJ2-2; a weak D match, TRBD2 (5 bases). Deletions cut 3 bases from V and 1 base from J, with 9 bases between. The CDR3 loop spans 14 amino acids. The V gene's germline CDR1 is DFQATT and CDR2 SNEGSKA (reference sequence). CDR3 sequence: CSASGAGNTGELFF. The CDR3, as DNA: TGCAGTGCTAGCGGCGCGGGGAACACCGGGGAGCTGTTTTTT.